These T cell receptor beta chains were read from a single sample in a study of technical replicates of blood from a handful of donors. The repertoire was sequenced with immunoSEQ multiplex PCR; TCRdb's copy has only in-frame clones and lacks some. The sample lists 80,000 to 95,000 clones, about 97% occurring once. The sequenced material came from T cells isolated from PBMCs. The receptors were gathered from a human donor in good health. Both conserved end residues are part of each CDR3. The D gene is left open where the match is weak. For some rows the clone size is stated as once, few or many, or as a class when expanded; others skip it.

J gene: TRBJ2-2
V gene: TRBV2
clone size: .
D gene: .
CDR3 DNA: TGTGCCAGCAGGAGGTCGATTGACACCGGGGAGCTGTTTTTT
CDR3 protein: CASRRSIDTGELFF

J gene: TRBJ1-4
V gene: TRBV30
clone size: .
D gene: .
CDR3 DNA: TGTGCCTGGAGTGCAACAGGGAGAGGTGAAAAACTGTTTTTT
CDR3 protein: CAWSATGRGEKLFF

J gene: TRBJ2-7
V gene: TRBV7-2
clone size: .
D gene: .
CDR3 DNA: TGTGCCAGCACCGCGTGGGAGATCGACGAGCAGTACTTC
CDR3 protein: CASTAWEIDEQYF

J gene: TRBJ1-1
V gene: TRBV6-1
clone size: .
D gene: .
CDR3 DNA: TGTGCCAGCGCCTTCGAGGGCTTAGCGGGCACTGAAGCTTTCTTT
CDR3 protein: CASAFEGLAGTEAFF

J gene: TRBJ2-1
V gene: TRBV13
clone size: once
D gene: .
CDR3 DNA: TGTGCCAGCAGCCCCGATCGGACTGGGTCCAATGAGCAGTTCTTC
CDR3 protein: CASSPDRTGSNEQFF

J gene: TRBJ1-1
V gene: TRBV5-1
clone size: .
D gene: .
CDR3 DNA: TGCGCCAGCACCCCGAGCACCTTGAACACTGAAGCTTTCTTT
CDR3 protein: CASTPSTLNTEAFF

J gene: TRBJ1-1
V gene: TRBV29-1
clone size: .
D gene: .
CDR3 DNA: TGCAGCGTTAGACACCTGAACACTGAAGCTTTCTTT
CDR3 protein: CSVRHLNTEAFF

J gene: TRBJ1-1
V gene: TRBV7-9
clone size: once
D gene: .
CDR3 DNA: TGTGCCAGCAGCTTAGTAAACACAGGGTACACTGAAGCTTTCTTT
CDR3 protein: CASSLVNTGYTEAFF

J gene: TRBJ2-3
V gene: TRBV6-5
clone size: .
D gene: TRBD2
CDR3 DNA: TGTGCCAGCAGTTACCCTTCCGGGACTAGCAGAGATACGCAGTATTTT
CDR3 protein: CASSYPSGTSRDTQYF

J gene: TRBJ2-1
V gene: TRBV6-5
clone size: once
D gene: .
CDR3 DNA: TGTGCCAGCAGCCGAGGGCCCAATGAGCAGTTCTTC
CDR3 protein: CASSRGPNEQFF